This note documents a single TCR beta chain sequence. Its target is unknown. This sample stems from a study of cytomegalovirus exposure and HLA in healthy donors. Study findings and constraints: Researchers counted around 170 TCR beta chains as cytomegalovirus-associated. Across donors, sequencing depth was assumed by presence/absence analyses to be roughly uniform.

The PCR had 60 Vbeta and 13 Jbeta primers. The assay was immunoSEQ multiplex PCR, and TCRdb's table has in-frame clones only and misses some. The sample contains fewer than 95,000 clones, 63% of which appear only once. V gave up 0 bases and J gave up 0 bases, with 11 bases separating them. Germline loops: CDR1 SGDLS, CDR2 YYNGEE. CDR3 size: 16 residues. The sample comprised PBMCs. The chain combines TRBV9 with TRBJ2-3; perhaps TRBD2 as D (6 bases). The sequence derives from a woman under 40 in good health and CMV-seronegative. CDR3 amino acids: CASSVVARGSTDTQYF. The DNA for the CDR3 is TGTGCCAGCAGCGTAGTCGCGCGGGGTAGCACAGATACGCAGTATTTT.